This T cell receptor (beta chain) was documented in a study of shared clonotypes between healthy human individuals. Assay used: immunoSEQ multiplex PCR; TCRdb lists only in-frame clones, some missing. The sample contains 1.4 million to 1.5 million clones, more than 95% of which appear only once. Trimming took off 7 bases at V and 12 bases at J, with 13 bases between the two ends. The CDR3 has 10 residues. Germline CDR1 DFQATT, CDR2 SNEGSKA (reference sequence). The chain employs TRBV20-1 and TRBJ2-1; a possible D gene is TRBD2 (6 bases). The sequence derives from a man aged 25-40 years in good health. The sequenced sample was naive CD4+ T cells sorted from blood. The subset: CD45RA+ positively selected. The CDR3 sequence: CSVPLAGQFF. DNA for the CDR3: TGCAGTGTCCCACTAGCTGGGCAGTTCTTC.